The 9 T cell receptor beta chains below all came from one sample that was sequenced in a study of Tregs in tolerant kidney transplant recipients. The protocol was immunoSEQ multiplex PCR, while the TCRdb copy is restricted to in-frame clones and leaves out a portion. Of about 81,000 clones listed, about 91% were seen once; the top ten hold about 1.6%. Mixed chimerism was transient after nonmyeloablative marrow transplants from related graft donors. This specimen consisted of CD4+ T cells from blood (PBMCs), obtained 24 months after the transplant. The receptor source for this set is a human patient who received a combined kidney and bone marrow transplant. Some T cells may be the graft donor's.

This chain joins TRBV27 and TRBJ1-5; 7 bases map to TRBD1. CDR1 MNHEY and CDR2 SMNVEV come from the germline V gene (reference sequence). This CDR3 contains 14 residues. Trimming cost V 6 bases and J 4 bases; bases outside gene matches: 6. CDR3 nucleotides: TGTGCCAGCAGGCTAGGGGGCGAGAATCAGCCCCAGCATTTT. It specifies CASRLGGENQPQHF.

V usage is TRBV9 and J usage is TRBJ2-2; 7 nucleotides align to TRBD1. Germline V gene lookup returns CDR1 SGDLS and CDR2 YYNGEE. With V trimmed by 2 bases and J by 10 bases, 8 bases remained unmatched. This CDR3 has 14 residues. The CDR3: CASSVEADRMELFF. CDR3 sequence (DNA): TGTGCCAGCAGCGTTGAGGCGGACAGGATGGAGCTGTTTTTT. The full variable domain, rest sourced from reference TRBV9 and TRBJ2-2, is DSGVTQTPKHLITATGQRVTLRCSPRSGDLSVYWYQQSLDQGLQFLIQYYNGEERAKGNILERFSAQQFPDLHSELNLSSLELGDSALYFCASSVEADRMELFFGEGSRLTVL.

This clone was counted once. This chain joins TRBV9 and TRBJ2-7, with D maybe TRBD2 (6 bases). Germline V gene sequence: CDR1 SGDLS, CDR2 YYNGEE. CDR3 length: 15 residues. The V gene lost 0 bases and the J gene lost 2 bases, with 12 bases spanning the gap. The CDR3 nucleotides are TGTGCCAGCAGCGTAGGGGGGGACGGGACCTACGAGCAGTACTTC. Residues: CASSVGGDGTYEQYF.

The J gene is TRBJ2-1, the V gene TRBV7-3; 9 bases are a match to TRBD1. This CDR3 is 15 amino acids long. CDR1 and CDR2 from the germline V gene are SGHTA and FQGTGA. J was trimmed by 1 base and V by 4 bases; bases with no gene match: 2. The CDR3 here is CASSSGQGSYNEQFF. In DNA form, the CDR3 reads TGTGCCAGCAGCTCGGGACAGGGTTCCTACAATGAGCAGTTCTTC.

J is TRBJ2-4 and V is TRBV6-1, with TRBD1 identical over 8 bases. The J segment lost 6 bases and the V segment lost 4 bases, leaving 5 bases of the junction unmatched. CDR3 length: 14 amino acids. Germline CDR1 is MNHNS and CDR2 is SASEGT. In DNA, the CDR3 is TGTGCCAGCAGTGGGGACAGGTACTCAAACATTCAGTACTTC. The encoded protein is CASSGDRYSNIQYF.

The chain couples TRBV19 to TRBJ1-1; TRBD1 matches 8 bases. The CDR3 sequence is 16 residues long. Unmatched junction bases numbered 15, after V lost 7 bases and J lost 5 bases. Germline V CDR1 and CDR2: LNHDA, SQIVND (reference sequence). CDR3 DNA sequence: TGTGCCAGTACCCCTAAAGGACAGGGAGAGAGGACTGAAGCTTTCTTT. Amino acids: CASTPKGQGERTEAFF.

This chain joins TRBV30 and TRBJ1-5; the D gene is possibly TRBD1 (6 bases). Germline CDR1 reads GTSNPN; CDR2 reads SVGIG (reference sequence). Trimming cost V 4 bases and J 5 bases, with 12 bases left between them. The CDR3 loop spans 13 amino acids. The CDR3 sequence is CAWNRVTHQPQHF. Written as DNA, the CDR3 is TGTGCCTGGAACAGGGTCACGCATCAGCCCCAGCATTTT.

Details on this clone: Other DNA sequences in the same sample also yield this CDR3. The DNA for the CDR3 is TGTGCCAGCAGTTACGTCCGGGACAGGGGAAATTCACCCCTCCACTTT. As protein: CASSYVRDRGNSPLHF. This chain joins TRBV6-5 and TRBJ1-6, with TRBD1 identical over 10 bases. The germline CDR1 and CDR2 sequences are MNHEY and SVGAGI. This CDR3 spans 16 amino acids. Unmatched junction bases numbered 5, after V lost 2 bases and J lost 7 bases.

This rearrangement joins TRBV4-3 to TRBJ2-1, with 12 bases that match TRBD2. Germline CDR1 is LGHNA and CDR2 is YSLEER. The CDR3 contains 18 residues. J was trimmed by 9 bases and V by 3 bases; bases with no gene match: 15. DNA for the CDR3: TGCGCCAGCAGCCATGGGCTGACTAGCGGGAGTTTTCGCGGTGAGCAGTTCTTC. The encoded protein is CASSHGLTSGSFRGEQFF.